Presented here are 15 T cell receptor beta chains from one specimen sequenced in a study of T cells after yellow fever vaccination. Each CDR3 protein gets one entry after TCRdb re-called the 5' RACE reads with MiXCR. The table has 550,000 to 750,000 distinct CDR3 sequences, 13% seen once; the top ten hold 11% to 15%. The material sequenced was PBMCs, taken on the day of the yellow fever booster vaccination. The origin of the receptors is a young man who received the YFV17D yellow fever vaccine.

In this sample, this clonotype turned up a few times. The rearrangement uses TRBV19 and TRBJ2-7; D ambiguous. Germline-derived CDR1 and CDR2 are LNHDA and SQIVND (reference sequence). Trimming took 1 base from V and 6 from J, leaving 4 bases between them. This CDR3 has 11 residues. DNA for the CDR3: TGTGCCAGTAGTATAGGTCGCGAGCAGTACTTC. Protein: CASSIGREQYF. The whole variable domain, filled in from reference TRBV19 and TRBJ2-7, reads DGGITQSPKYLFRKEGQNVTLSCEQNLNHDAMYWYRQDPGQGLRLIYYSQIVNDFQKGDIAEGYSVSREKKESFPLTVTSAQKNPTAFYLCASSIGREQYFGPGTRLTVT.

This clonotype showed up just a few times. V gene TRBV23-1 combines with J gene TRBJ2-3; possible D gene TRBD2, 5 bases. TRBV23-1 is an ORF for which the function is uncertain. The V end was cut by 4 bases, the J end by 6 bases, with 17 bases between. This CDR3 is 15 amino acids long. CDR3 loop: CASSPPDSNLDTQYF. The CDR3 DNA is TGCGCCAGCAGTCCTCCGGACTCCAATCTGGATACGCAGTATTTT.

The chain's CDR3 is CASSLEQASGQPQHF. In DNA form, the CDR3 reads TGTGCCAGCAGTTTAGAGCAAGCTTCAGGTCAGCCCCAGCATTTT. This chain uses TRBV12-3 or TRBV12-4 with TRBJ1-5; D is ambiguous. V was trimmed by 1 base and J by 6 bases, leaving 13 bases between them. The CDR3 runs to 15 residues.

This clonotype appeared many times. The rearrangement uses TRBV7-2 and TRBJ2-1, with D possibly matching TRBD2 (5 bases). The CDR3 consists of 17 residues. CDR1 SGHTA and CDR2 FQGNSA come from the germline V gene. V lost 5 bases, J lost 4 bases, and 21 bases lay in between. DNA for the CDR3: TGTGCCAGCAGCCTCTTTCGGGATTCAAAGAAATACAATGAGCAGTTCTTC. Translation: CASSLFRDSKKYNEQFF.

This clonotype was observed a single time. This chain connects TRBV18 to TRBJ2-3; D perhaps matches TRBD1 (6 bases). With 5 bases removed from V and 2 bases from J, the gap between germline ends came to 14 bases. In germline, CDR1 is KGHSH, CDR2 LQKENI. The CDR3 runs 15 residues. The CDR3 region has the DNA TGTGCCAGCTCAGACCAGGGGCTACTCACAGATACGCAGTATTTT. Amino acid sequence: CASSDQGLLTDTQYF.

The sample holds a few counts of this clonotype. The chain is built from TRBV20-1 and TRBJ2-1, with D possibly TRBD2 on 5 matching bases. This CDR3 comprises 14 residues. Trimming removed 5 bases at V and 5 bases at J, with 16 bases between. The germline CDR1 and CDR2 sequences are DFQATT and SNEGSKA (reference sequence). CDR3 bases: TGCAGTGCTCGCCCGTGGAGGCGGGACAATGAGCAGTTCTTC. Translated, it gives CSARPWRRDNEQFF.

This chain connects TRBV12-3 or TRBV12-4 to TRBJ1-2, with D unresolved. Trimming left V 2 bases short and J 7 bases short, with 11 bases between. CDR3 size: 13 residues. The CDR3 DNA reads as TGTGCCAGCAGTTTATTGGAGGGAAGTGGCTACACCTTC. Translation gives CASSLLEGSGYTF.

The chain uses TRBV4-3 and TRBJ2-5, with TRBD2 as a possible D gene (5 bases). Trimming took off 3 bases at V and 1 base at J, with 12 bases between the two ends. CDR3 size: 15 residues. Germline lookup yields CDR1 LGHNA and CDR2 YSLEER. DNA of the CDR3: TGCGCCAGCAGCCACTCCCCGGGGTTCCAAGAGACCCAGTACTTC. Translated: CASSHSPGFQETQYF.

This chain uses TRBV15 with TRBJ2-5; D remains unclear. CDR3 length equals 14 residues. Germline loops: CDR1 LNHNV, CDR2 YYDKDF (reference sequence). V dropped 5 bases and J dropped 3 bases, with 13 bases sitting between them. CDR3 DNA sequence: TGTGCCACCAGCTCCGATAGGGCAGAAGAGACCCAGTACTTC. Its translation is CATSSDRAEETQYF.

The CDR3 is CASSLISTGEYGGELFF. The CDR3 region has the DNA TGTGCCAGCAGCTTAATCAGTACAGGGGAATATGGCGGGGAGCTGTTTTTT. The gene calls are TRBV7-2 and TRBJ2-2, with 7 bases identical to TRBD1. The germline V gene has CDR1 SGHTA and CDR2 FQGNSA. This CDR3 spans 17 amino acids. The junction had 13 bases not matched to a gene; V was cut back by 2 bases and J by 7 bases. The variable domain in full, completed from reference TRBV7-2 and TRBJ2-2, reads GAGVSQSPSNKVTEKGKDVELRCDPISGHTALYWYRQSLGQGLEFLIYFQGNSAPDKSGLPSDRFSAERTGGSVSTLTIQRTQQEDSAVYLCASSLISTGEYGGELFFGEGSRLTVL.

V is TRBV20-1 and J is TRBJ1-5; D gene ambiguous. The length of the CDR3 is 13 residues. Trimming removed 6 bases from V and 5 bases from J, with 14 bases in between. Germline V gives CDR1 DFQATT, CDR2 SNEGSKA (reference sequence). The CDR3 DNA follows: TGCAGTGCACCGAAGGGCCTTGATCAGCCCCAGCATTTT. This gives the protein CSAPKGLDQPQHF.

This clonotype has a count of ten or more. The genes are TRBV7-2 and TRBJ2-1, with 8 bases aligning to TRBD1. The CDR3 has 14 amino acids. The V gene end was trimmed by 5 bases and the J gene end by 9 bases; junction bases not matched to a gene: 9. Per germline, CDR1 SGHTA and CDR2 FQGNSA. This CDR3 reads CASSPVQGAGEQFF. The CDR3 DNA sequence: TGTGCCAGCAGCCCTGTCCAGGGGGCGGGTGAGCAGTTCTTC.

The J gene is TRBJ2-1, the V gene TRBV24-1; possible D gene TRBD1, 5 bases. The V gene lost 1 base and the J gene lost 0 bases, with 9 bases spanning the gap. The CDR3 extends over 16 amino acids. Germline V CDR1 and CDR2: KGHDR, SFDVKD. This chain's CDR3 is CATSDFQGSSYNEQFF. DNA for the CDR3: TGTGCCACCAGTGATTTCCAGGGAAGCTCCTACAATGAGCAGTTCTTC.

The CDR3 region has the DNA TGTGCCAGCAGCTTGTCCAGAGGAAAGACCCAGTACTTC. It translates to CASSLSRGKTQYF. The chain recombines TRBV5-6 with TRBJ2-5, with no clear D. This CDR3 has 13 residues. Germline-derived CDR1 and CDR2 are SGHDT and YYEEEE. Between the trimmed V and J ends, which lost 1 base and 6 bases, there was a span of 10 bases.

This clonotype showed up just a few times. CDR3 sequence (DNA): TGTGCCAGCAGCTTTAACGGCGCGGGAGATGAGCAGTTCTTC. This translates into CASSFNGAGDEQFF. The chain employs TRBV5-6 and TRBJ2-1; 7 bases match TRBD2. This CDR3 is 14 amino acids long. V was pared by 2 bases and J by 8 bases, with 7 bases of the junction left unmatched. Germline values: CDR1 SGHDT, CDR2 YYEEEE.